This T cell receptor beta chain is from a study of T cell responses to AZD1222 COVID-19 vaccine. Only in-frame clones appear in the TCRdb table, and some are missing; sequencing was by immunoSEQ multiplex PCR. This table holds 99,000 or so clones, approximately 88% found once. Regarding the study as a whole: Most donors were white British and more were female, and clonal diversity was possibly underestimated. Seropositive at baseline were only a handful of AZD1222 recipients. Vaccine-associated CD4 TCRs ranged over spike, dominating at 160-218 and 743-854.

Trimming stripped 5 bases from V and 0 bases from J, with 13 bases between. Germline V CDR1 and CDR2: LNHDA, SQIVND (reference sequence). This CDR3 comprises 15 residues. A word on this clone: The antigen is unknown.

The source of this sequence is an adult in good health. This specimen consisted of peripheral blood, obtained on day 0 of AZD1222 vaccination. J is TRBJ1-2 and V is TRBV19; D remains unclear. This chain's CDR3 is CASSDKATANYGYTF. The CDR3 nucleotides read TGTGCCAGTAGTGACAAGGCGACTGCTAACTATGGCTACACCTTC.